This T cell receptor (beta chain) was sequenced in a study of cytomegalovirus exposure and HLA in healthy donors (dated by TCRdb to 2015 to 2018). The study in broad terms: In an earlier analysis of several hundred of the donors, 276 Gb of sequence data and 120 million or so unique TCR beta sequences from some 170 million T cells were reported. About 320 gigabases of sequencing data and roughly 90 million unique TCR sequences were included in an early release covering roughly 600 HLA-typed donors. Of the roughly 410 genotyped donors, 80% to 90% were placed in the genetic ancestry cluster associated with self-reported Caucasian donors. The study was designed to test whether signatures of past pathogen exposure could be identified by cataloging public T cell receptors. The study used immunosequencing to profile the T cell repertoires of approximately 650 subjects and linked those repertoires to cytomegalovirus serostatus. In addition to the first cohort of roughly 670 subjects, a separate validation cohort of some 120 different subjects was used. To predict cytomegalovirus infection status, the study brought together high-throughput TCR immunosequencing, statistical association of individual TCRs with disease status, and machine learning. A later analysis re-analyzed previously published TCR beta repertoires from several hundred donors and added high-resolution HLA genotyping to study TCR occurrence patterns. The later analysis used no new phenotypic data to find candidate immune exposures, relying instead on TCR beta sequences and their occurrence across donors. In an earlier analysis of 550 to 700 of the donors, high-throughput TCR beta sequencing was used to judge whether each TCR beta V gene segment behaved as functional or pseudogenic. Donor age, sex, ethnicity and CMV serostatus were compiled together with the repertoire data. In a later genetic analysis, genome-wide SNP genotypes for about three fifths of the roughly 670 donors were used, and that subset was treated as a discovery cohort. Every discovery cohort repertoire had been produced on one sequencing platform. HLA typing included class I and class II loci at four-digit resolution. Typing coverage varied by locus: roughly 620-640 donors for A, B, C, DRB1 and DQB1; roughly 500 for DQA1; approximately 570 for DPA1; 450 to 480 for DPB1. About five DR-DQ haplotypes were treated as single units for association and clustering because of strong linkage in the cohort. On average, 235,054 unique TCR beta nucleotide sequences were sequenced per donor among more than 350 genotyped donors of the cohort, with roughly 18% of those sequences being non-productive. Study-wide conclusions, independent of this receptor: The presence/absence analyses assumed that sequencing depth was roughly uniform across donors, and that assumption may not be true. Most CMV-associated TCR beta chains appeared to be HLA-restricted in a later analysis, and the HLA associations seemed to be driven largely by CMV exposure. An association between a missense DCLRE1C variant and V-gene and J-gene trimming of TCR beta chains was found in a later genetic analysis and replicated in an independent cohort. Because HLA typing was missing for some donors at each locus, association tests included only the typed subset. Because the 87-base-pair reads could not distinguish some IMGT-functional V segments, including TRBV6-2 and TRBV6-3, those segments were excluded. A cluster of highly shared sequence variants was judged likely to represent a technical artifact of the sequencing pipeline. In vitro tests confirmed that a few of the cytomegalovirus-associated TCR beta chains recognize cytomegalovirus antigens. According to a later analysis, TCR association rates differed among HLA loci, with DRB1 alleles showing the most associated TCRs and HLA-C alleles showing the fewest. Cytomegalovirus status was reported to be diagnosed by the classifier with high specificity and sensitivity in both the original and validation cohorts. When HLA alleles, especially DR and DQ, strongly co-occurred, TCR associations were difficult to assign to individual alleles. A further reported finding was that TCR beta sequences accurately predicted the HLA-A and HLA-B alleles for most subjects in the first cohort. In a later analysis, HLA-associated TCR beta chains showed more clonal expansion and lower generation probabilities than non-associated chains that were equally common. In the study, about 150 TCR beta chains were listed as associated with cytomegalovirus. The only immune exposure information available for the cohort was CMV serostatus. About 17 rarely observed V segments, including chromosome 9 orphons, were excluded from the earlier analysis of several hundred of the donors because counts were too low. In a later analysis, 16,951 TCR beta sequences were associated with specific HLA alleles at a false discovery rate of 0.05. In this cohort, only TCR beta chains were sequenced, and detectable features were limited by the absence of alpha or paired-chain data. According to the authors, the approach could potentially be generalized to other disease states and immunological phenotypes. According to a later genetic analysis, donors in an Asian-associated ancestry cluster had fewer N-insertions in productive TCRs than the approximately 670-donor mean. Correlated functional status among segregating V segments might reflect linkage disequilibrium, but an unknown experimental factor could not be ruled out. Most TCR sequences were seen in very few donors, while some public TCRs were found in many individuals. According to a later analysis, parvovirus B19, influenza, CMV and Epstein-Barr virus appeared linked to several top co-occurrence clusters. Broadly in line with IMGT annotations, most TCR beta V segments showed up in productive rearrangements about 90% or about 30% of the time in an earlier analysis of a few hundred of the donors.

The CDR3 holds 16 amino acids from the cysteine to the phenylalanine. Of all the DNA, just the CDR3 is kept, 48 bases in frame from base 1. For CDR1 and CDR2, the germline V gene lists SGHRS and YFSETQ. The germline ends are 13 bases apart after V is trimmed by 0 bases and J by 0 bases. The cohort consisted of 600 to 750 healthy bone marrow donors. Cohort members were all nominally healthy when sampled, although unrecorded immune exposures were likely present. The donor tested CMV seronegative, placing the donor among the 350 or so seronegative members of the cohort. A peripheral blood sample was collected from each donor, and TCR beta sequencing was performed on peripheral blood mononuclear cells. Genomic DNA extraction from the blood cell samples was performed with the Qiagen DNeasy Blood Extraction Kit. Libraries were made using the immunoSEQ multiplex PCR assay. A mixture of 60 forward primers for TCR Vbeta segments and 13 reverse primers for TCR Jbeta segments was used in the multiplex PCR. Amplification of the CDR3 region of rearranged TCR beta genes was performed with a multiplex PCR assay on genomic DNA. The Illumina HiSeq System was used to sequence the amplified TCR beta libraries as 87-base-pair reads. In the original analysis: In a later analysis, tens of millions of unique TCR beta chains were counted across the roughly 670 repertoires, and roughly 11 million of these chains were shared by at least two donors. To remove PCR and sequencing errors, raw reads were error-corrected and collapsed into unique sequences using a nearest-neighbor algorithm that merged closely related sequences. Alignment of CDR3 sequences to IMGT reference sequences was used to assign V, D and J gene segments. For a sequence to be retained, at least a six-nucleotide match to both a V gene segment and a J gene segment was required. A rearrangement counted as productive if the CDR3 had no stop codons and remained in frame with V and J, and every other rearrangement counted as non-productive. CDR3 was defined according to IMGT convention as the region running from the second conserved V-encoded cysteine to the conserved J-encoded phenylalanine. The earlier analysis of around 640 of the donors excluded sequences that lacked an unambiguous match to a single V gene segment. In an earlier analysis of 450 to 750 of the donors, a V segment was called functional when productive rearrangements were above 56.7%, and segregating when the standard deviation between donors exceeded 5%. A statistical classification framework was built to diagnose cytomegalovirus status from the catalog of TCR beta chain sequences. In a later analysis, TCR nucleotide sequences were compared against IMGT/GENE-DB human TR gene sequences so that V and J genes could be assigned. A later analysis assigned CDR3 sequences and most-parsimonious VDJ recombination scenarios with the TCRdist pipeline. In a later analysis, each TCR beta chain was defined by its CDR3 amino acid sequence together with its V-gene family, and reads lacking a unique V-gene family were excluded. As a way to deal with suspected cross-contamination and a sequencing artifact, a later analysis dropped 592 nucleotide sequences that were highly shared and had low generation probability. For each public chain, a later analysis derived a clonal expansion index from normalized ranks of inferred template counts within each repertoire. In a later analysis, generation probabilities were computed with a VDJ recombination model fitted to out-of-frame rearrangements, and the resulting probabilities were checked against IGoR. A later analysis scored TCR-TCR, TCR-HLA and TCR-CMV co-occurrence with hypergeometric tests, applying a repertoire-size bias correction to TCR pairs. To estimate false discovery rates, a later analysis permuted the HLA or CMV assignments 20 times. In a later analysis, co-occurring TCRs were grouped using DBSCAN, with TCRdist sequence similarity added in when clustering inside HLA-allele-positive subsets. Co-occurrence clustering excluded repertoires with fewer than 30,000 or more than 120,000 public chains, plus five with anomalous nucleotide sharing. Here the immuneACCESS table is served through TCRdb, limited to in-frame sequences with V and J called. Missing clones are a known gap in these copies; in checked studies unresolved V genes cover under half, and the rest lacks a known reason. Clonal size and the V and J genes are those of that table, whereas D and trimming came from the DNA. The sample contains about 150,000 clones, 79% of them found a single time. The ten biggest clones cover 1.1% of the sample.

Note on this clone: Its binding antigen is unknown. The input lacks base qualities; no much larger clone sits a single base away.

Material: PBMCs. The chain couples TRBV5-1 to TRBJ2-7; no D gene can be assigned with confidence. This receptor was taken from a male donor in good health and CMV-seronegative. The nucleotide sequence reads as follows: TGCGCCAGCAGCTTGGAACTACGGATGAGCTCCTACGAGCAGTACTTC. Translated, this gives CASSLELRMSSYEQYF.